Below, 3 T cell receptor beta chains from the same sample are listed, as sequenced in a study of human T cells and chemical hapten exposure. Time point given: pre-sensitization, week 0. As for treatment: therapeutic diphenylcyclopropenone sensitization with weekly scalp DPC. Using its own MiXCR run on the RACE reads, TCRdb lists one record per CDR3 protein. The table shows over 85,000 distinct CDR3 sequences, with under 14% occurring only once. The sample here was whole blood, taken in connection with sensitization to the hapten diphenylcyclopropenone (DPC). These receptors all come from a woman aged 55 to 70 with alopecia areata. Some clones in this sample may be carry-over from other donors' samples.

This clonotype was counted a few times. This chain links TRBV7-9 with TRBJ2-3; D is undetermined. The germline CDR1 and CDR2 sequences are SEHNR and FQNEAQ (reference sequence). With 1 base removed from V and 4 bases from J, the gap between germline ends came to 6 bases. The CDR3 extends over 13 amino acids. In nucleotides, the CDR3 is TGTGCCAGCAGCTTAGAGATGCCAGATACGCAGTATTTT. Translating it yields CASSLEMPDTQYF.

This clonotype was observed at least ten times. The rearrangement links TRBV6-6 to TRBJ1-2, with D perhaps TRBD1 (5 bases). Germline V gives CDR1 MNHNY, CDR2 SVGAGI (reference sequence). This CDR3 has 14 residues. Trimming removed 5 bases from V and 6 bases from J, with 16 bases in between. CDR3 protein: CASSLPGLYNGYTF. Here the CDR3 DNA reads TGTGCCAGCAGTCTTCCGGGGCTCTATAATGGCTACACCTTC.

This clonotype has ten or more counts. The chain links TRBV9 to TRBJ2-7; 7 nucleotides align to TRBD1. V dropped 3 bases and J dropped 1; count of bases not matched to a gene: 4. CDR1 is SGDLS and CDR2 is YYNGEE in the germline V gene. This CDR3 region has 14 residues. CDR3 in amino acids: CASSEQGSSYEQYF. In DNA form, the CDR3 reads TGTGCCAGCAGCGAACAGGGGTCGTCCTACGAGCAGTACTTC.